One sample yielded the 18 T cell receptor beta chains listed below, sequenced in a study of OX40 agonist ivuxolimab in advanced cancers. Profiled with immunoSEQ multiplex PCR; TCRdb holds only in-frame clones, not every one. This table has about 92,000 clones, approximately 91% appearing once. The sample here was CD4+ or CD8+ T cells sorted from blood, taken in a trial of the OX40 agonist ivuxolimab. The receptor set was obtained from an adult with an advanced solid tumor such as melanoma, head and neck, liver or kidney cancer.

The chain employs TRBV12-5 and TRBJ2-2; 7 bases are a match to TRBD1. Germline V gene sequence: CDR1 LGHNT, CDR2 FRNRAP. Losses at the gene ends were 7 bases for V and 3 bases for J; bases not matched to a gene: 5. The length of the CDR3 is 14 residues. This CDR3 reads CASARDSYTGELFF. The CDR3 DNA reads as TGTGCTAGTGCCAGGGACAGTTACACCGGGGAGCTGTTTTTT. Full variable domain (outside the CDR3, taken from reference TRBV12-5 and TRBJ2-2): DARVTQTPRHKVTEMGQEVTMRCQPILGHNTVFWYRQTMMQGLELLAYFRNRAPLDDSGMPKDRFSAEMPDATLATLKIQPSEPRDSAVYFCASARDSYTGELFFGEGSRLTVL.

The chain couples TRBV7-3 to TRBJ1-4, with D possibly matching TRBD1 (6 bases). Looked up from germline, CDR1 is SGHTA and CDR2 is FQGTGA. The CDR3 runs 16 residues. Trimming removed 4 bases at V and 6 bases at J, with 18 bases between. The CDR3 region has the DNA TGTGCCAGCAGCTCTAAAAACAGGGCTTTTCATGAAAAACTGTTTTTT. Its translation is CASSSKNRAFHEKLFF.

CDR3 residues: CASFSNNEQFF. CDR3 bases: TGTGCCAGTTTTTCAAACAATGAGCAGTTCTTC. The V gene is TRBV28, the J gene TRBJ2-1; D uncertain. The CDR3 is 11 residues long. The V gene lost 9 bases and the J gene lost 5 bases, with 8 bases spanning the gap. CDR1 and CDR2 (germline): MDHEN, SYDVKM.

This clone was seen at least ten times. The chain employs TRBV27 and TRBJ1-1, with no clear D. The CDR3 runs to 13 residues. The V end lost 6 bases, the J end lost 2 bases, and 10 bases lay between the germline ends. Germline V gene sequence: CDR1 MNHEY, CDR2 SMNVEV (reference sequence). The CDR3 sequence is CASSLTVNTEAFF. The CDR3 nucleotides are TGTGCCAGCAGCCTGACGGTTAACACTGAAGCTTTCTTT.

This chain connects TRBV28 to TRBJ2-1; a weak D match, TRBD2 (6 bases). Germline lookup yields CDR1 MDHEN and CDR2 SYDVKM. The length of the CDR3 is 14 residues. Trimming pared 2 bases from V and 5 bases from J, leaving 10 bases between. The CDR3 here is CASSLGGVNNEQFF. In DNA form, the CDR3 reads TGTGCCAGCAGTTTAGGCGGGGTAAACAATGAGCAGTTCTTC.

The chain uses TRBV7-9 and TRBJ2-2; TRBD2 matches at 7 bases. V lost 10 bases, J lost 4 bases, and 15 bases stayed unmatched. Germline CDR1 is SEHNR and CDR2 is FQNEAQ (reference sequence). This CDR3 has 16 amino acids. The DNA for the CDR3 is TGTGCCATCAAGGCGCTAGCGGATTCGGGCACCGGGGAGCTGTTTTTT. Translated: CAIKALADSGTGELFF.

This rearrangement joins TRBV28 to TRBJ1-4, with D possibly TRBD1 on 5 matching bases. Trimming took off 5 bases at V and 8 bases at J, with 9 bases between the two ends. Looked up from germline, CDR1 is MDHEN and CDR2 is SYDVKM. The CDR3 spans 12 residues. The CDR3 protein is CASSPGWEKLFF. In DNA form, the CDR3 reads TGTGCCAGCAGTCCAGGGTGGGAAAAACTGTTTTTT.

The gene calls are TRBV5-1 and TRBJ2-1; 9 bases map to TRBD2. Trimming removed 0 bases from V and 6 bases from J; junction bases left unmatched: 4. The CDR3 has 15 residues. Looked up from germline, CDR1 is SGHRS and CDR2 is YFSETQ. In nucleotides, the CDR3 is TGCGCCAGCAGCTTGGAGGGACTAGCACGCAATGAGCAGTTCTTC. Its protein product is CASSLEGLARNEQFF.

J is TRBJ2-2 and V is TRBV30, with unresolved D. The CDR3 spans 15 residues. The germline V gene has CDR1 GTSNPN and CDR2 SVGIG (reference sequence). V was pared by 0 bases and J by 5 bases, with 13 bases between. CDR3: CAWSVKGGRTGELFF. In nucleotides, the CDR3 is TGTGCCTGGAGTGTAAAGGGCGGAAGGACCGGGGAGCTGTTTTTT. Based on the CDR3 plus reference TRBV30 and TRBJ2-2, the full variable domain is SQTIHQWPATLVQPVGSPLSLECTVEGTSNPNLYWYRQAAGRGLQLLFYSVGIGQISSEVPQNLSASRPQDRQFILSSKKLLLSDSGFYLCAWSVKGGRTGELFFGEGSRLTVL.

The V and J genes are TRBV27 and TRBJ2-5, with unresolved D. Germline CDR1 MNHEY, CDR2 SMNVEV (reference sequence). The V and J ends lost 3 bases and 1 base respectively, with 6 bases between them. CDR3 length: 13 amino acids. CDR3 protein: CASSFWGQETQYF. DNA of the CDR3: TGTGCCAGCAGTTTCTGGGGCCAAGAGACCCAGTACTTC.

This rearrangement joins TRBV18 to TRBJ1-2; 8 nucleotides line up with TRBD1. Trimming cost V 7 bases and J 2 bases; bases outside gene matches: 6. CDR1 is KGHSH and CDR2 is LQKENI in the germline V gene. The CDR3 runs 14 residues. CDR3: CASLGQGINYGYTF. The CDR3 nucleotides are TGTGCCAGCTTAGGACAGGGAATCAACTATGGCTACACCTTC.

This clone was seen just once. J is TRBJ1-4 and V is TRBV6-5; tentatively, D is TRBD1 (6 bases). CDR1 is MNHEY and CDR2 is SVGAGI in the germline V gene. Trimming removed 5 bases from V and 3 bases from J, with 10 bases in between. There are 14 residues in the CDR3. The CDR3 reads CASSRGLPNEKLFF. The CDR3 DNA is TGTGCCAGCAGTCGGGGGCTTCCTAATGAAAAACTGTTTTTT.

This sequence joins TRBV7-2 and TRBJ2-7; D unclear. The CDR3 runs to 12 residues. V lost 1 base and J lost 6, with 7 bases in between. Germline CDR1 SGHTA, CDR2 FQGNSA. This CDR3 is CASSLVGLEQYF. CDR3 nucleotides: TGTGCCAGCAGCTTAGTAGGGCTCGAGCAGTACTTC.

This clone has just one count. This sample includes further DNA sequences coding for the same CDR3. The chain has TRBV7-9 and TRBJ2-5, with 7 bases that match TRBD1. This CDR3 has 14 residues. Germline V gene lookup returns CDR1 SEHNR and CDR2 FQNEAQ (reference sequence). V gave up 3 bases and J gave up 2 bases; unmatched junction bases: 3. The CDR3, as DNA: TGTGCCAGCAGCTTGAGACAGGGACAAGAGACCCAGTACTTC. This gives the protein CASSLRQGQETQYF. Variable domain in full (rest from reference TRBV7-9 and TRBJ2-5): DTGVSQNPRHKITKRGQNVTFRCDPISEHNRLYWYRQTLGQGPEFLTYFQNEAQLEKSRLLSDRFSAERPKGSFSTLEIQRTEQGDSAMYLCASSLRQGQETQYFGPGTRLLVL.

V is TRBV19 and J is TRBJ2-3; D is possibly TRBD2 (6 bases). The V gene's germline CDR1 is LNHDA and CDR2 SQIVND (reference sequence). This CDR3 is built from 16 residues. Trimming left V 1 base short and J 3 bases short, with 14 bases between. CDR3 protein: CASSIGPGVGTDTQYF. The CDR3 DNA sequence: TGTGCCAGTAGTATAGGCCCGGGGGTTGGGACAGATACGCAGTATTTT.

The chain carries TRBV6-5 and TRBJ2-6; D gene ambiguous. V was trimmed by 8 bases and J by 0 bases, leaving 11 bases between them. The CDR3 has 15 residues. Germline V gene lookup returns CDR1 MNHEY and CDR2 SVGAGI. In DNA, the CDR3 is TGTGCCAGCCTTCCGTATAGCTCTGGGGCCAACGTCCTGACTTTC. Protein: CASLPYSSGANVLTF.

CDR3 loop: CASSLDSGAWEQYF. CDR3 coding DNA: TGTGCCAGCAGCTTAGATAGCGGGGCTTGGGAGCAGTACTTC. The rearrangement links TRBV7-9 to TRBJ2-7; 8 bases align to TRBD2. Germline assignment: CDR1 SEHNR and CDR2 FQNEAQ (reference sequence). CDR3 length: 14 amino acids. V shed 1 base and J 7 bases; nucleotides not matched to a gene: 6. Based on the CDR3 plus reference TRBV7-9 and TRBJ2-7, the full variable domain is DTGVSQNPRHKITKRGQNVTFRCDPISEHNRLYWYRQTLGQGPEFLTYFQNEAQLEKSRLLSDRFSAERPKGSFSTLEIQRTEQGDSAMYLCASSLDSGAWEQYFGPGTRLTVT.

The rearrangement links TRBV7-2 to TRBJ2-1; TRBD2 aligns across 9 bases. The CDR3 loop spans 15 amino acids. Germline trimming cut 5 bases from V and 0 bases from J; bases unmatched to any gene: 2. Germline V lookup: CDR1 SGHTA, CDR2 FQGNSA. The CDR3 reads CASSVSGSSYNEQFF. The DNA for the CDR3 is TGTGCCAGCAGCGTTAGCGGGAGCTCCTACAATGAGCAGTTCTTC.